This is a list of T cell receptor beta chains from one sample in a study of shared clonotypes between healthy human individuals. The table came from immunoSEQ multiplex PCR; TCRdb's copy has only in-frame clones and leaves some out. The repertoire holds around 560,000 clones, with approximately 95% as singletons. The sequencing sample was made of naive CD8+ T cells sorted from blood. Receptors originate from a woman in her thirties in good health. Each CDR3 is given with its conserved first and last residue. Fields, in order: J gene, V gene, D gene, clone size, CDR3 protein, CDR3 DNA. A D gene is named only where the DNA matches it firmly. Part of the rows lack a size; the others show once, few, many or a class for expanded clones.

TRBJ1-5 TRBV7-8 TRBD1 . CASIVRGPDEYSNQPQHF TGTGCCAGCATCGTCAGGGGGCCCGACGAGTATAGCAATCAGCCCCAGCATTTT
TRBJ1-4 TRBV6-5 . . CASSYRQGLDEKLFF TGTGCCAGCAGTTACCGTCAGGGGTTGGATGAAAAACTGTTTTTT
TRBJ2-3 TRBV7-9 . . CASSFTGSSTDTQYF TGTGCCAGCAGCTTTACAGGGTCTAGCACAGATACGCAGTATTTT
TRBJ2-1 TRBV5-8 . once CASSITQRTYNEQFF TGTGCCAGCAGCATTACGCAACGGACTTACAATGAGCAGTTCTTC
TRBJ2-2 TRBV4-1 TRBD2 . CASSQFSGIGAGELFF TGCGCCAGCAGCCAATTTAGCGGGATAGGTGCCGGGGAGCTGTTTTTT
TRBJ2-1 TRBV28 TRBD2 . CASSFLRESYEQFF TGTGCCAGCAGTTTTTTGCGGGAGAGCTATGAGCAGTTCTTC
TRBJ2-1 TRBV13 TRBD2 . CASSFWTAGVFSEQFF TGTGCCAGCAGCTTCTGGACAGCGGGAGTATTTAGTGAGCAGTTCTTC
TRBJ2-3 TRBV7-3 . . CASSEGGTGTDTQYF TGTGCCAGCAGTGAAGGGGGAACGGGCACAGATACGCAGTATTTT
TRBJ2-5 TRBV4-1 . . CASSLPPGGDETQYF TGCGCCAGCAGCCTCCCTCCGGGTGGGGACGAGACCCAGTACTTC
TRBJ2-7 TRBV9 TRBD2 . CASSGGTSGGGEQYF TGTGCCAGCAGCGGAGGGACTAGCGGGGGAGGGGAGCAGTACTTC
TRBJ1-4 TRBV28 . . CASSPGNEKLFF TGTGCCAGCAGCCCGGGGAATGAAAAACTGTTTTTT